The 28 T cell receptor beta chains given below trace back to one sample, sequenced in a study of early T cells in non-severe SARS-CoV-2 infection. TCRdb reprocessed the 5' RACE reads with MiXCR, giving one entry per CDR3 protein. Among approximately 63,000 distinct CDR3 sequences, about 6% were seen once, and the ten largest hold more than 3%. This sample comprised whole blood, obtained at baseline. The receptors here all came from an adult who was a healthcare worker with PCR-confirmed SARS-CoV-2 infection or an uninfected control (not recorded which).

The chain recombines TRBV4-2 with TRBJ2-7; D gene unclear. This CDR3 is 15 amino acids long. V was pared by 0 bases and J by 2 bases, with 11 bases between. The germline V gene encodes CDR1 LGHNA and CDR2 YNFKEQ. In DNA form, the CDR3 reads TGTGCCAGCAGCCAAGATCCCACCACCACCTACGAGCAGTACTTC. Translating it yields CASSQDPTTTYEQYF.

Notes on this clonotype: Since a much larger clone is just one base distant, this may be a read error. V usage is TRBV12-3 or TRBV12-4 and J usage is TRBJ2-7; the D is unclear. The CDR3 totals 17 residues. V lost 7 bases and J 1 base, leaving 23 bases between the germline ends. Here the CDR3 reads CASIPRLGIVLSYEQYF. The CDR3 nucleotides read TGTGCCAGCATCCCGCGGCTGGGGATCGTCTTATCCTACGAGCAGTACTTC.

This clonotype has ten or more counts. The chain couples TRBV28 to TRBJ2-6; D gene unclear. With 1 base removed from V and 6 bases from J, the gap between germline ends came to 7 bases. Germline values: CDR1 MDHEN, CDR2 SYDVKM. The CDR3 sequence is 14 residues long. CDR3 region: CASSLSLEANVLTF. CDR3 nucleotide sequence: TGTGCCAGCAGTTTATCCCTTGAGGCCAACGTCCTGACTTTC.

This clonotype was observed at least ten times. The chain joins TRBV2 to TRBJ1-5; D is unclear. The CDR3 is 11 residues long. The ends were cut back, 3 bases at V and 12 bases at J, with 9 bases in the middle. Germline CDR1 SNHLY, CDR2 FYNNEI. The CDR3 sequence is CASSDRSGQHF. The CDR3 DNA reads TGTGCCAGCAGTGATAGGTCGGGCCAGCATTTT.

The V gene is TRBV28, the J gene TRBJ2-2; 9 nucleotides match TRBD1. Germline CDR1 reads MDHEN; CDR2 reads SYDVKM. Trimming took 6 bases from V and 8 from J; bases not matched to a gene: 7. This CDR3 has 14 residues. CDR3 in amino acids: CASSIQGAKGELFF. In nucleotides, the CDR3 is TGTGCCAGCAGCATACAGGGGGCTAAGGGGGAGCTGTTTTTT.

This clonotype came up a few times. The chain is built from TRBV6-2 or TRBV6-3 and TRBJ2-5, with D perhaps TRBD1 (5 bases). CDR1 MNHEY and CDR2 SVGEGT come from the germline V gene. The CDR3 is 16 amino acids. The V end lost 0 bases, the J end lost 0 bases, and 11 bases lay between the germline ends. CDR3 loop: CASSYSILGDQETQYF. The CDR3, as DNA: TGTGCCAGCAGTTACTCGATTTTAGGGGACCAAGAGACCCAGTACTTC.

The chain has TRBV6-5 and TRBJ2-1, with 9 positions matching TRBD1. This CDR3 region has 14 residues. CDR1 is MNHEY, CDR2 SVGAGI, per germline. The ends lost 2 bases at V and 6 bases at J; junction bases unmatched: 2. CDR3 nucleotide sequence: TGTGCCAGCAGTTACGACAGGGGGGCCAATGAGCAGTTCTTC. Encoded protein: CASSYDRGANEQFF.

This clonotype has at least ten counts. V usage is TRBV5-4 and J usage is TRBJ2-1; 7 bases line up with TRBD2. CDR3 length equals 17 residues. V trimming: 0 bases; J trimming: 2 bases; junction bases outside the gene matches: 8. CDR1 and CDR2 (germline): SGHNT, YYREEE (reference sequence). The CDR3: CASSLALLAETYNEQFF. CDR3 in DNA: TGTGCCAGCAGCTTGGCACTGCTAGCGGAAACCTACAATGAGCAGTTCTTC.

The chain has TRBV20-1 and TRBJ1-5; 8 positions agree with TRBD1. The CDR3 consists of 13 residues. Germline CDR1 is DFQATT and CDR2 is SNEGSKA (reference sequence). V was clipped by 6 bases and J by 2 bases; unmatched bases: 3. CDR3 nucleotide sequence: TGCAGTGCAAACAGGGGGGGCAATCAGCCCCAGCATTTT. This gives the protein CSANRGGNQPQHF.

The rearrangement links TRBV18 to TRBJ2-2; the D call may be TRBD1 or TRBD2 (5 bases each). Germline lookup yields CDR1 KGHSH and CDR2 LQKENI. The CDR3 covers 13 residues. Trimming pared 6 bases from V and 5 bases from J, leaving 10 bases between. CDR3 sequence (DNA): TGTGCCAGCTCCCGAGGGGAGACCGGGGAGCTGTTTTTT. This gives the protein CASSRGETGELFF.

This clonotype has a count of ten or more. The CDR3 loop reads CASSLGHTDTQYF. CDR3 sequence (DNA): TGTGCCAGCAGCCTCGGACACACAGATACGCAGTATTTT. V is TRBV25-1 and J is TRBJ2-3, with a possible D match to TRBD1 (5 bases). This CDR3 is 13 amino acids long. CDR1 and CDR2 (germline): MGHDK, SYGVNS. With 6 bases removed from V and 2 bases from J, the gap between germline ends came to 9 bases.

This clonotype appeared a few times. This chain uses TRBV12-3 or TRBV12-4 with TRBJ2-7; D is uncertain. The V gene lost 6 bases and the J gene lost 4 bases, with 10 bases spanning the gap. The CDR3 runs 12 residues. CDR3 in amino acids: CASSTTNYEQYF. The CDR3 DNA follows: TGTGCCAGCAGCACTACGAATTACGAGCAGTACTTC.

The sample holds a few counts of this clonotype. The chain combines TRBV7-2 with TRBJ2-7; D tentatively reads TRBD1 or TRBD2 (6 bases each). Germline V lookup: CDR1 SGHTA, CDR2 FQGNSA. The V end lost 3 bases, the J end lost 8 bases, and 14 bases lay between the germline ends. This CDR3 contains 13 residues. CDR3 in amino acids: CASSLTGGDKQYF. The CDR3 bases are TGTGCCAGCAGCTTGACAGGAGGGGATAAGCAGTACTTC.

About this clonotype itself: A much more abundant neighbour one base away suggests this may be a read error. CDR3 nucleotide sequence: TGCGTCAGCAGCACGGGACTAGCCTACGAGCAGTACTTC. It encodes CVSSTGLAYEQYF. V is TRBV5-1 and J is TRBJ2-7; 8 nucleotides agree with TRBD2. Germline assignment: CDR1 SGHRS and CDR2 YFSETQ. The CDR3 runs 13 residues.

The chain links TRBV7-9 to TRBJ2-3, with D perhaps TRBD1 (6 bases). Germline assignment: CDR1 SEHNR and CDR2 FQNEAQ (reference sequence). The V gene lost 2 bases and the J gene lost 2 bases, with 8 bases spanning the gap. This CDR3 is 14 amino acids long. The CDR3 bases are TGTGCCAGCAGCTTATCAGGGGCCACAGATACGCAGTATTTT. This gives the protein CASSLSGATDTQYF. Full variable domain (rest looked up from reference TRBV7-9 and TRBJ2-3): DTGVSQNPRHKITKRGQNVTFRCDPISEHNRLYWYRQTLGQGPEFLTYFQNEAQLEKSRLLSDRFSAERPKGSFSTLEIQRTEQGDSAMYLCASSLSGATDTQYFGPGTRLTVL.

The chain links TRBV7-8 to TRBJ1-2, with D maybe TRBD1 (5 bases). Germline V gene lookup returns CDR1 SGHVS and CDR2 FQNEAQ. The V end lost 1 base, the J end lost 4 bases, and 16 bases lay between the germline ends. The CDR3 is 16 amino acids. This CDR3 reads CASSLVSGASSYGYTF. In nucleotides, the CDR3 is TGTGCCAGCAGCTTAGTTTCCGGGGCGTCCAGCTATGGCTACACCTTC.

This clonotype was seen ten or more times. This chain connects TRBV6-2 or TRBV6-3 to TRBJ2-3, with D possibly being TRBD1 or TRBD2 (5 bases each). V lost 6 bases to trimming and J lost 4 bases, with 11 bases between them. The CDR3 loop spans 13 amino acids. Germline loops: CDR1 MNHEY, CDR2 SVGEGT. The CDR3: CASRELGADTQYF. CDR3 nucleotides: TGTGCCAGCAGGGAACTAGGGGCAGATACGCAGTATTTT.

The chain links TRBV5-4 to TRBJ2-5; TRBD1 matches at 8 bases. Germline lookup yields CDR1 SGHNT and CDR2 YYREEE (reference sequence). The V segment lost 0 bases and the J segment 0 bases; nucleotides outside the gene matches: 1. The CDR3 spans 15 residues. This CDR3 reads CASSLDRGNQETQYF. The CDR3 nucleotides are TGTGCCAGCAGCTTGGACAGGGGGAACCAAGAGACCCAGTACTTC.

This sequence joins TRBV5-1 and TRBJ2-7, with D unresolved. The CDR3 has 15 residues. V lost 5 bases, J lost 2 bases, and 17 bases lay in between. CDR1 is SGHRS, CDR2 YFSETQ, per germline. The CDR3 region is CASSLQAGITYEQYF. The CDR3 nucleotides are TGCGCCAGCAGTCTGCAGGCAGGAATCACCTACGAGCAGTACTTC.

This clonotype was seen repeatedly, ten times or more. This chain joins TRBV7-2 and TRBJ2-2; possibly TRBD1 or TRBD2 for D (6 bases each). The CDR3 runs 15 residues. Germline V lookup: CDR1 SGHTA, CDR2 FQGNSA. V was cut by 4 bases and J by 6 bases, with 15 bases left in between. CDR3 nucleotides: TGTGCCAGCAGCTGGGGGGCGATAGGGGCCGGGGAGCTGTTTTTT. The encoded protein is CASSWGAIGAGELFF.

This chain uses TRBV10-3 with TRBJ2-4; perhaps TRBD2 as D (5 bases). Per germline, CDR1 ENHRY and CDR2 SYGVKD. The V gene lost 4 bases and the J gene lost 1 base, with 14 bases spanning the gap. The CDR3 contains 16 residues. CDR3: CAISAQLGDAKNIQYF. The CDR3 DNA reads as TGTGCCATCAGTGCGCAACTAGGCGACGCCAAAAACATTCAGTACTTC.

This clonotype was recorded many times. The chain has TRBV7-9 and TRBJ2-5, with 10 bases lining up with TRBD2. The CDR3 runs to 14 residues. V was pared by 2 bases and J by 3 bases, with 0 bases of the junction left unmatched. The germline gives CDR1 SEHNR, CDR2 FQNEAQ (reference sequence). This chain's CDR3 is CASSLLAGEETQYF. The CDR3 nucleotides are TGTGCCAGCAGCTTACTAGCGGGAGAAGAGACCCAGTACTTC.

The V and J genes are TRBV7-3 and TRBJ2-5; D unclear. This CDR3 has 13 amino acids. V lost 5 bases and J lost 3, with 10 bases in between. Germline-derived CDR1 and CDR2 are SGHTA and FQGTGA. The CDR3 sequence is CASSPRAEETQYF. In nucleotides, the CDR3 is TGTGCCAGCAGCCCTCGGGCCGAAGAGACCCAGTACTTC.

This clonotype was counted many times. The chain is built from TRBV23-1 and TRBJ1-5, with 7 bases that match TRBD1. TRBV23-1 is labeled an ORF, and its function is uncertain. This CDR3 region has 15 residues. J lost 0 bases, V lost 8 bases, and 7 bases had no gene match. CDR3 sequence reads: CASDTGQISNQPQHF. The CDR3 DNA reads as TGCGCCAGCGATACGGGACAGATTAGCAATCAGCCCCAGCATTTT.

This clonotype was counted only a few times. This chain connects TRBV10-3 to TRBJ1-1; 8 nucleotides match TRBD1. V lost 0 bases and J lost 4; bases outside the gene matches: 7. This CDR3 has 16 amino acids. Germline V gene data show CDR1 as ENHRY and CDR2 as SYGVKD. This chain's CDR3 is CAISESSGGGSTEAFF. CDR3 DNA: TGTGCCATCAGTGAGTCCTCAGGGGGCGGTAGCACTGAAGCTTTCTTT.

The table lists this clonotype with many counts. This chain connects TRBV20-1 to TRBJ2-5, with 8 positions matching TRBD2. Trimming at V came to 6 bases and at J to 5 bases, leaving 8 bases not matched to a gene. There are 13 residues in the CDR3. Per the germline V gene, CDR1 is DFQATT and CDR2 is SNEGSKA (reference sequence). CDR3 bases: TGCAGTGCCCCCCTCCCTAGCGGGGAGACCCAGTACTTC. Translating it yields CSAPLPSGETQYF.

This clonotype showed up many times. In DNA, the CDR3 is TGTGCCAGCAGTGCTACCCACCAAGAGACCCAGTACTTC. The encoded protein is CASSATHQETQYF. V usage is TRBV6-2 or TRBV6-3 and J usage is TRBJ2-5; no reliable D call. Germline V lookup: CDR1 MNHEY, CDR2 SVGEGT. Trimming stripped 5 bases from V and 0 bases from J, with 7 bases between. The CDR3 spans 13 residues.

This clonotype was seen repeatedly, ten times or more. The chain uses TRBV19 and TRBJ2-4; 7 bases fit TRBD1. This CDR3 is built from 17 residues. Trimming at V came to 3 bases and at J to 3 bases, leaving 11 bases not matched to a gene. Germline-derived CDR1 and CDR2 are LNHDA and SQIVND (reference sequence). CDR3: CASSILRQGGDKNIQYF. DNA for the CDR3: TGTGCCAGTAGTATTTTACGACAGGGCGGAGACAAAAACATTCAGTACTTC.